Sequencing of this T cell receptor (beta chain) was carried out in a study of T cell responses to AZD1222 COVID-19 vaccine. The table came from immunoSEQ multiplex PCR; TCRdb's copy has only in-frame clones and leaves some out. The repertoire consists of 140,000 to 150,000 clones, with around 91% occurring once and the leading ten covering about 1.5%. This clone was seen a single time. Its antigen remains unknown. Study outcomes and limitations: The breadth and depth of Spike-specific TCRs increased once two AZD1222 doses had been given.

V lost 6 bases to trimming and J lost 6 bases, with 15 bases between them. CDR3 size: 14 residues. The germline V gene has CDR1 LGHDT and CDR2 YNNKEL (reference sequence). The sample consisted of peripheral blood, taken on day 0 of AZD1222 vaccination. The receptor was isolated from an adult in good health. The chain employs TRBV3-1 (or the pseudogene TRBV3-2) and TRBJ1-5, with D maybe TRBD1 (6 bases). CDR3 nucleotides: TGTGCCAGCAGTCACAGTGCAGGGGTTCAGCCCCAGCATTTT. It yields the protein CASSHSAGVQPQHF.